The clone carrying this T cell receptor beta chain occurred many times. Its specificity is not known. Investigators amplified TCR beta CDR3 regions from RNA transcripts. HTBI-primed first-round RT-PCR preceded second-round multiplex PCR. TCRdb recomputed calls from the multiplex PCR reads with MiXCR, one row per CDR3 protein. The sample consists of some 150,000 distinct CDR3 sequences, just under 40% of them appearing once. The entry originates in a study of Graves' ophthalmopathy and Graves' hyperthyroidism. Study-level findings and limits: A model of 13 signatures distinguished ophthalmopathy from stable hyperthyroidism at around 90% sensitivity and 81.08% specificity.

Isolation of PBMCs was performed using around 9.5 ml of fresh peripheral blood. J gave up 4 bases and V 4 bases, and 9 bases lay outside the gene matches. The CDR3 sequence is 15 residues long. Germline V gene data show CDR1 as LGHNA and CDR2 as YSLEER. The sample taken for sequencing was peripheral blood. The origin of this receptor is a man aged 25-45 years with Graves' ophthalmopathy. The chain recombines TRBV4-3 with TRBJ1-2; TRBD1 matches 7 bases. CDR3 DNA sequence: TGCGCCAGCAGCCCCCAGACGGGGACAGCCTATGGCTACACCTTC. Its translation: CASSPQTGTAYGYTF.